This T cell receptor (beta chain) is drawn from a study of blood T cell repertoires in COVID-19. Looking at the study overall: The United States, Italy and Spain provided the acute and convalescent COVID-19 samples. T cells, B-cell-depleted T cells, or PBMCs provided the cDNA or gDNA that served as material.

Authors' processing steps: Amplifying reference gene primers gave estimates of nucleated cell counts. Assay used: immunoSEQ multiplex PCR; TCRdb lists only in-frame clones, some missing. The DNA was the basis for D and trimming; V, J and clone size are from that table. The table has about 88,000 clones, approximately 81% seen once. Germline V lookup: CDR1 MGHRA, CDR2 YSYEKL. CDR3 size: 15 residues. The germline V and J ends were trimmed by 1 base and 1 base, with 11 bases remaining between them. This clone has more than one count but fewer than ten. The chain has TRBV4-1 and TRBJ2-7; D is unresolved. The sample consisted of peripheral blood. The TCR originated in a woman in her 70s with acute or convalescent COVID-19. As DNA, the CDR3 is TGCGCCAGCAGCCAAGGGCGAGGTCCGTCCTACGAGCAGTACGTC. Translating gives CASSQGRGPSYEQYV.